Listed below are T cell receptor beta chains from one sample, sequenced in a study of CD8+ T cells in alopecia areata. This table comes from immunoSEQ multiplex PCR, and its TCRdb copy is limited to in-frame clones, with some not included. The data hold 130,000 or so clones, with 45% to 50% observed a single time. Sequences were derived from CD8+ T cells sorted from blood, sampled at week 0. Source of these receptors: a human donor with alopecia areata. Each CDR3 is given with its conserved first and last residue. D genes are given only for firm matches. Size values are once, few and many counts, or a class for expanded clones, and some rows have none.

CDR3 DNA	CDR3 protein	J gene	D gene	clone size	V gene
TGTGCCAGCAGTTTATCCCACAGCCCTAGCACAGATACGCAGTATTTT	CASSLSHSPSTDTQYF	TRBJ2-3	.	.	TRBV27
TGTGCCTCGGCGGAGACAAACTCCTACGAGCAGTACTTC	CASAETNSYEQYF	TRBJ2-7	.	.	TRBV10-3
TGTGCCAGCAGCGGGGGAGAGACCCAGTACTTC	CASSGGETQYF	TRBJ2-5	.	.	TRBV9
TGTGCCAGCAGTTCCCGGACGGGGGCCCACGAGCAGTACTTC	CASSSRTGAHEQYF	TRBJ2-7	.	.	TRBV27
TGTGCCTGGAGTGTACATGAGGAGACCCAGTACTTC	CAWSVHEETQYF	TRBJ2-5	.	once	TRBV30
TGTGCCAGCAGCCCCTTAGTTTGGGGGGCTAAAGAGCAGTACTTC	CASSPLVWGAKEQYF	TRBJ2-7	.	.	TRBV9
TGTGCCATCAGTGAGTCTGGAGACACCTATAATTCACCCCTCCACTTT	CAISESGDTYNSPLHF	TRBJ1-6	.	few	TRBV10-3
TGCGCCAGCAGCCATAAGCAGATCTATAATTCACCCCTCCACTTT	CASSHKQIYNSPLHF	TRBJ1-6	.	.	TRBV4-3
TGTGCCAGCAGCTCGCGGGACACAAATCAGCCCCAGCATTTT	CASSSRDTNQPQHF	TRBJ1-5	.	few	TRBV7-9
TGTGCCAGCAGCTTAGGGGGTAGGGCTAGCGCGGAGACCCAGTACTTC	CASSLGGRASAETQYF	TRBJ2-5	.	.	TRBV7-8
TGCAGCGTTGACAGACCCTCGCTGACTGAAGCTTTCTTT	CSVDRPSLTEAFF	TRBJ1-1	.	few	TRBV29-1
TGCGCCAGCGCCCCCGGGACAGGGAGGTCCTACGAGCAGTACTTC	CASAPGTGRSYEQYF	TRBJ2-7	TRBD1	few	TRBV4-1
TGTGCCAGCAGTTACGACTTGGGACGGAGCCAAGAGACCCAGTACTTC	CASSYDLGRSQETQYF	TRBJ2-5	.	.	TRBV6-6
TGTGCCAGCGGACAGGAACGCACAGATACGCAGTATTTT	CASGQERTDTQYF	TRBJ2-3	TRBD1	medium-sized	TRBV27
TGTGCCAGCAGCGGGCGGGACTGGGGTTGCACCTTC	CASSGRDWGCTF	TRBJ1-2	.	.	TRBV5-6
TGTGCCATCAGTGGGGACGGAGCCACTGAAGCTTTCTTT	CAISGDGATEAFF	TRBJ1-1	.	.	TRBV10-3
TGTGCCTGGAGTGTAATCCGGGGTGAAGCTTTCTTT	CAWSVIRGEAFF	TRBJ1-1	.	.	TRBV30
TGTGCCAGCAGCTCGACGGGTAATCAGCCCCAGCATTTT	CASSSTGNQPQHF	TRBJ1-5	.	.	TRBV11-2
TGCGCCAGTTCACAGGTCCCCTGCTCTGGGGCCAACGTCCTGACTTTC	CASSQVPCSGANVLTF	TRBJ2-6	.	.	TRBV23-1
TGTGCCAGCAGTTTAGTGGCCAATTCACCCCTCCACTTT	CASSLVANSPLHF	TRBJ1-6	.	.	TRBV27